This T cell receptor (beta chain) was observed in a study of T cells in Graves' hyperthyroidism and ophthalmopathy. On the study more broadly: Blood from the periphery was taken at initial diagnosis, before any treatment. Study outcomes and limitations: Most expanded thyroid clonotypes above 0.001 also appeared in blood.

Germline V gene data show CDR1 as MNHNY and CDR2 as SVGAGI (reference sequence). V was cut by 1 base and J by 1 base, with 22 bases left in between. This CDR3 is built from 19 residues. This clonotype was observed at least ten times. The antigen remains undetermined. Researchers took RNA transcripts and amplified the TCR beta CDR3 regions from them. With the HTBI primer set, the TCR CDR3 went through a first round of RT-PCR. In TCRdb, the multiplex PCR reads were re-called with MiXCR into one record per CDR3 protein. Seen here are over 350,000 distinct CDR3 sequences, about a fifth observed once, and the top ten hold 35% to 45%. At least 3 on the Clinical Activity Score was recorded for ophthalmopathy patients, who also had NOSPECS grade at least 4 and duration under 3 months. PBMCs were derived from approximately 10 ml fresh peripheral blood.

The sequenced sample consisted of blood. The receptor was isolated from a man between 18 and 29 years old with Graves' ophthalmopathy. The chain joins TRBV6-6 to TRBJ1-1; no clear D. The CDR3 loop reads CASSYFWGDIVSPNTEAFF. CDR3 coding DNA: TGTGCCAGCAGTTACTTTTGGGGAGACATAGTATCTCCGAACACTGAAGCTTTCTTT.